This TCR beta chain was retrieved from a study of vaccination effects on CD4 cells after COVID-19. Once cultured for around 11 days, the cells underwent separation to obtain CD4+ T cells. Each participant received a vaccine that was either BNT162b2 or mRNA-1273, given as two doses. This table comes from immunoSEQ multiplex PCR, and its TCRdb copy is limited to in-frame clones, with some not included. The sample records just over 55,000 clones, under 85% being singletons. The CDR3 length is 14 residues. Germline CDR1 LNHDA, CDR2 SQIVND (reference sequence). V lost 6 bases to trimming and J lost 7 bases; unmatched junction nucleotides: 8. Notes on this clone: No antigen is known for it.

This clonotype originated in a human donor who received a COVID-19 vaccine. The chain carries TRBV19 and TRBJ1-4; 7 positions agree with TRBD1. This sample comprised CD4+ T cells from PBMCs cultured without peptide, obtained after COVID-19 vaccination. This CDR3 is CASRPGGFGEKLFF. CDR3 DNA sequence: TGTGCCAGTAGGCCAGGGGGATTCGGTGAAAAACTGTTTTTT.